One and the same sample provided the 19 T cell receptor beta chains below, sequenced in a study of T cell responses to AZD1222 COVID-19 vaccine. Measured with immunoSEQ multiplex PCR; TCRdb has only the in-frame clones, and not every one. The sample carries over 120,000 clones, about 86% recorded once. This material consisted of peripheral blood, taken 28 days after the second AZD1222 dose. Receptors originate from an adult who received the AZD1222 COVID-19 vaccine.

The table lists this clone with a few counts. The CDR3 DNA sequence: TGCAGTGCTACACCAGAGACCCAGTACTTC. As protein: CSATPETQYF. The chain carries TRBV20-1 and TRBJ2-5; unclear D gene. Germline lookup yields CDR1 DFQATT and CDR2 SNEGSKA (reference sequence). Trimming pared 4 bases from V and 4 bases from J, leaving 4 bases between. This CDR3 has 10 residues.

In DNA, the CDR3 is TGTGCCAGCAGCTTTTGGGACAGGGATCAGCCCCAGCATTTT. It is translated as CASSFWDRDQPQHF. This chain joins TRBV5-5 and TRBJ1-5, with TRBD1 matching 9 bases. Germline CDR1 is SGHKS and CDR2 is YYEKEE (reference sequence). V was pared by 2 bases and J by 5 bases, with 2 bases of the junction left unmatched. The CDR3 runs 14 residues.

This chain links TRBV30 with TRBJ1-6; D perhaps matches TRBD1 (6 bases). The CDR3 runs to 16 residues. The germline V gene has CDR1 GTSNPN and CDR2 SVGIG (reference sequence). Trimming cost V 4 bases and J 8 bases, with 21 bases left between them. This CDR3 reads CAWTTLKQGSDSPLHF. Here the CDR3 DNA reads TGTGCCTGGACCACCCTCAAACAGGGATCGGATTCACCCCTCCACTTT.

The chain combines TRBV4-2 with TRBJ1-6, with no clear D. The CDR3 is 14 amino acids. Germline V lookup: CDR1 LGHNA, CDR2 YNFKEQ. Trimming removed 1 base at V and 9 bases at J, with 10 bases between. CDR3 sequence reads: CASSQGVEVSPLHF. The CDR3 DNA reads TGTGCCAGCAGCCAAGGGGTAGAGGTTTCACCCCTCCACTTT.

This clone is a singleton in its sample. The chain joins TRBV3-1 (or the pseudogene TRBV3-2) to TRBJ1-2, with D unresolved. Per the germline V gene, CDR1 is LGHDT and CDR2 is YNNKEL (reference sequence). The CDR3 is 15 residues long. Between the trimmed V and J ends, which lost 4 bases and 3 bases, there was a span of 15 bases. The CDR3 loop reads CASSPTFNNDYGYTF. The DNA of the CDR3 is TGTGCCAGCAGCCCCACCTTTAACAATGACTATGGCTACACCTTC.

V gene TRBV19 combines with J gene TRBJ2-5; 11 nucleotides align to TRBD1. This CDR3 is 17 amino acids long. The germline V gene has CDR1 LNHDA and CDR2 SQIVND (reference sequence). The J segment lost 0 bases and the V segment lost 7 bases, leaving 10 bases of the junction unmatched. CDR3 coding DNA: TGTGCCAGTAAACCCCGGGACAGGGGGGGGAACCAAGAGACCCAGTACTTC. Encoded protein: CASKPRDRGGNQETQYF.

The J gene is TRBJ1-1, the V gene TRBV11-2; D call uncertain. This CDR3 spans 15 amino acids. Germline V gene sequence: CDR1 SGHAT, CDR2 FQNNGV. V shed 5 bases and J shed 0 bases, with 13 bases lying between them. The CDR3 nucleotides read TGTGCCAGCAGCACCTCGGAGAGGATGAACACTGAAGCTTTCTTT. Translated: CASSTSERMNTEAFF. Full variable domain (remainder filled in from reference TRBV11-2 and TRBJ1-1): EAGVAQSPRYKIIEKRQSVAFWCNPISGHATLYWYQQILGQGPKLLIQFQNNGVVDDSQLPKDRFSAERLKGVDSTLKIQPAKLEDSAVYLCASSTSERMNTEAFFGQGTRLTVV.

The chain is built from TRBV2 and TRBJ2-7; 9 nucleotides line up with TRBD2. There are 16 residues in the CDR3. The V gene's germline CDR1 is SNHLY and CDR2 FYNNEI. V dropped 6 bases and J dropped 2; count of bases not matched to a gene: 11. CDR3 DNA sequence: TGTGCCAGCAGCCCCAGTACTAGCGGGCAGACCTACGAGCAGTACTTC. It specifies CASSPSTSGQTYEQYF.

This clone came up a few times. The J gene is TRBJ1-5, the V gene TRBV19, with 9 bases aligning to TRBD1. With 5 bases clipped from V and 0 bases from J, the junction kept 8 bases outside the gene matches. Germline loops: CDR1 LNHDA, CDR2 SQIVND (reference sequence). The CDR3 contains 17 residues. The DNA of the CDR3 is TGTGCCAGTAGTCTAGGGACAGGGAGGTATAGCAATCAGCCCCAGCATTTT. Encoded protein: CASSLGTGRYSNQPQHF.

A note on this clone: The junction departs from germline at one end; a sequencing error may be responsible. This chain joins TRBV3-1 (or the pseudogene TRBV3-2) and TRBJ1-2; 7 bases fit TRBD1. Per germline, CDR1 LGHDT and CDR2 YNNKEL (reference sequence). The CDR3 runs to 12 residues. Here the CDR3 DNA reads TGTGCCAGCAGCCAAGGGTATGAACAGGGGCTCTTC. As protein: CASSQGYEQGLF.

V gene TRBV6-1 combines with J gene TRBJ2-2; the D call may be TRBD1 or TRBD2 (7 bases each). The CDR3 has 15 amino acids. V was shortened by 3 bases and J by 7 bases, with 15 bases between the two germline ends. CDR1 and CDR2 from the germline V gene are MNHNS and SASEGT. Here the CDR3 reads CASSDPGGVDGELFF. CDR3 in DNA: TGTGCCAGCAGTGATCCAGGGGGGGTGGACGGGGAGCTGTTTTTT.

The J gene is TRBJ2-7, the V gene TRBV12-3 or TRBV12-4, with D possibly being TRBD2 (5 bases). Deletions cut 6 bases from V and 5 bases from J, with 11 bases between. The CDR3 contains 12 residues. CDR3 sequence: CASSPTSNEQYF. For the CDR3, the DNA is TGTGCCAGCAGCCCTACTAGTAACGAGCAGTACTTC.

The rearrangement uses TRBV2 and TRBJ1-5; D is unresolved. The CDR3 consists of 14 residues. Trimming cost V 0 bases and J 2 bases, with 5 bases left between them. Germline lookup yields CDR1 SNHLY and CDR2 FYNNEI. CDR3 coding DNA: TGTGCCAGCAGTGAAGCGGAGGGCAATCAGCCCCAGCATTTT. Translation: CASSEAEGNQPQHF.

This clone was seen just once. The chain is built from TRBV6-5 and TRBJ2-4, with 7 bases matching TRBD1. CDR3 length: 14 residues. Trimming removed 7 bases from V and 10 bases from J; junction bases left unmatched: 13. Per germline, CDR1 MNHEY and CDR2 SVGAGI. CDR3 protein: CASTDSGTAVIQYF. The CDR3 DNA sequence: TGTGCCAGCACAGATTCCGGGACAGCCGTTATTCAGTACTTC.

V is TRBV11-2 and J is TRBJ1-3; 7 positions agree with TRBD1. The germline gives CDR1 SGHAT, CDR2 FQNNGV. V lost 5 bases and J lost 4; bases outside the gene matches: 5. The CDR3 spans 14 residues. CDR3 sequence (DNA): TGTGCCAGCAGCCGCGACAGGGCCGGAAACACCATATATTTT. It yields the protein CASSRDRAGNTIYF.

V is TRBV24-1 and J is TRBJ2-7; D is uncertain. The V end was cut by 9 bases, the J end by 1 base, with 18 bases between. CDR1 and CDR2 (germline): KGHDR, SFDVKD. CDR3 length: 15 residues. This chain's CDR3 is CATSPLAGPSYEQYF. The CDR3 bases are TGTGCCACCTCCCCCCTGGCAGGCCCGTCCTACGAGCAGTACTTC.

The chain couples TRBV7-6 to TRBJ1-1, with a weak D call TRBD1 (6 bases). The CDR3 extends over 11 amino acids. Germline CDR1 SGHVS, CDR2 FNYEAQ. V lost 3 bases and J lost 8, with 7 bases in between. The CDR3 bases are TGTGCCAGCAGCTTTACAGGGGAAGCTTTCTTT. Protein product: CASSFTGEAFF.

The rearrangement links TRBV10-3 to TRBJ1-2, with D perhaps matching TRBD1 (5 bases). Looked up from germline, CDR1 is ENHRY and CDR2 is SYGVKD. This CDR3 has 15 amino acids. V was pared by 6 bases and J by 2 bases, with 16 bases between. The CDR3 coding sequence is TGTGCCATCAGCGGGTTTCGGGACGAGAACTATGGCTACACCTTC. Translating it yields CAISGFRDENYGYTF.

V usage is TRBV19 and J usage is TRBJ1-2; 7 bases align to TRBD1. V dropped 11 bases and J dropped 7; count of bases not matched to a gene: 16. Germline lookup yields CDR1 LNHDA and CDR2 SQIVND (reference sequence). The CDR3 runs 14 residues. The CDR3 protein is CASQRKGALGGYTF. CDR3 nucleotides: TGTGCCTCTCAGAGGAAGGGGGCCCTTGGTGGCTACACCTTC.